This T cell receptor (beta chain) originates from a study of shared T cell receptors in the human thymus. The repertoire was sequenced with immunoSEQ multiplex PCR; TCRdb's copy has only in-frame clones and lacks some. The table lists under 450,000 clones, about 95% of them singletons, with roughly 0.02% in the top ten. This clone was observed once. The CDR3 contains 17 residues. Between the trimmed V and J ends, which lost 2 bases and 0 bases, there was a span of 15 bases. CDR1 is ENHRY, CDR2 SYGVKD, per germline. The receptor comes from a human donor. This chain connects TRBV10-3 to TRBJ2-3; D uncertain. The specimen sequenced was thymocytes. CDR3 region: CAISEESARSSTDTQYF. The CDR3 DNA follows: TGTGCCATCAGTGAGGAATCCGCGCGATCTAGCACAGATACGCAGTATTTT.